The T cell receptor beta chain under discussion was sequenced for a study of blood T cell repertoires in COVID-19 (dated by TCRdb to 2020 to 2022). Regarding the complete study: Samples covering the acute and convalescent phases of COVID-19 were provided by collaborators in the United States, Italy and Spain. The material from the prospective study consisted of cDNA or gDNA derived from T cells, B-cell-depleted T cells, or PBMCs. Subjects who had been exposed to COVID-19, were actively infected with it, or had recovered from it provided the deeply sampled blood TCRbeta repertoires that made up the dataset. The samples were drawn from the first 160 participants of the ongoing ImmuneRACE study and from more than 1,000 subjects provided by 6 global collaborators. A freely available public database, intended as a resource for researchers studying the immune response to SARS-CoV-2, is where the repertoires were released. Nearly every sample came with metadata listing a de-identified subject ID, COVID-19 status, age in years and sex. HLA class I and class II types, where available, came from metadata supplied by the sample provider rather than from assay-based typing.

Results and caveats for the whole study, not just this receptor: The quantity of clinical and demographic metadata differed by source and by participant and was supplied without curation.

One collaborating source in Seattle enrolled patients during active infection and followed them longitudinally through the course of disease. Collaborating institutions collected whole blood in K2EDTA tubes following their own protocols. For TCRbeta analysis, collaborators shipped samples in one of three forms: frozen whole blood, isolated PBMCs, or DNA extracted from either of those sample types. TCRbeta CDR3 regions were amplified from genomic DNA by means of the immunoSEQ Assay, a bias-controlled multiplex PCR. The authors processed their data as follows. The number of nucleated cells in each sample was estimated from the amplification of reference gene primers within the assay. To quantify the absolute abundance of each unique TCRbeta CDR3 rearrangement, sequence reads were collapsed and filtered. For each sample, productive Simpson clonality was calculated as the square root of Simpson's diversity index across productive rearrangements. TCRdb re-hosts the immuneACCESS table, in-frame sequences only. Its copies lack some clones; in the studies checked, an unresolved V gene accounts for under half of them, and the cause for the rest is not known. V, J and clone size were drawn from that table, and D and trimming were deduced from the DNA. In this sample the table shows more than 200,000 clones, around 86% of which occur a single time. Jointly, the top ten make up over 7% of the sample.

Counted from cysteine to phenylalanine, this CDR3 has 16 amino acids. Only CDR3 DNA remains: 48 bases, in frame from the first base. A distance of 18 bases separates the germline ends of V and J, which lose 7 bases and 0 bases respectively. CDR1 and CDR2, looked up from the germline V gene, are SNHLY and FYNNEI. As for this clone: Its antigen is currently not known. Base quality data are lacking; no much larger clone is found one base away.

The sequenced material came from peripheral blood. The rearrangement joined TRBV2 to TRBJ1-1; a confident D gene designation cannot be given. This clonotype was obtained from a woman of 80 years or more with COVID-19, enrolled during active disease. The DNA sequence is as follows: TGTGCCAGCACCCTGCAATCAGGCCTCCTGAACACTGAAGCTTTCTTT. Its protein reads: CASTLQSGLLNTEAFF.